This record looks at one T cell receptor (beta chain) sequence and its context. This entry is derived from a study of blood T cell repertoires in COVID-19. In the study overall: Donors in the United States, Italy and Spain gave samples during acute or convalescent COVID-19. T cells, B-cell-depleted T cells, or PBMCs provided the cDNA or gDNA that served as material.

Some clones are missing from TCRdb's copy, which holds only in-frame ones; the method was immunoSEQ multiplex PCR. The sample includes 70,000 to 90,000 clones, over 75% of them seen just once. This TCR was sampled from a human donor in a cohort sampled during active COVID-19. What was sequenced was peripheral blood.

Here the CDR3 reads CASSLGVEGNEQFF. CDR3 DNA: TGTGCCAGCAGTTTAGGGGTGGAGGGCAATGAGCAGTTCTTC. The rearrangement uses TRBV27 and TRBJ2-1, with D possibly TRBD2 on 6 matching bases. This CDR3 is 14 amino acids long. Germline V gene sequence: CDR1 MNHEY, CDR2 SMNVEV (reference sequence). V was clipped by 2 bases and J by 6 bases, with 11 bases between them.